The text below deals with one T cell receptor beta chain. V was trimmed by 5 bases and J by 0 bases, leaving 13 bases between them. The germline CDR1 and CDR2 sequences are SGHTA and FQGNSA. This CDR3 region has 15 residues. Profiling relied on immunoSEQ multiplex PCR, and the TCRdb table lists in-frame clones only, not all of them. The sample holds about 2.3 million clones, around 90% seen once. This record comes from a study of shared clonotypes between healthy human individuals. The chain recombines TRBV7-2 with TRBJ1-1, with D maybe TRBD1 (5 bases). This receptor was identified in a man between 18 and 35 years old in good health. Some clones in this sample may be carry-over from other donors' samples. Sequencing was done on a sample of naive CD4+ T cells from PBMCs. Described subset: CD45RA+ positively selected. The CDR3 is CASSTGTSMNTEAFF. The CDR3 region has the DNA TGTGCCAGCAGCACCGGGACGTCCATGAACACTGAAGCTTTCTTT.